The rows below give T cell receptor beta chains drawn from one sample of a study of identical twins. TCRdb reprocessed the 5' RACE reads via MiXCR and lists one record per CDR3 protein. The data show approximately 670,000 distinct CDR3 sequences, 5.5% to 7.5% seen once. What was sequenced was naive T cells sorted from blood. These receptor sequences come from a man aged 18 to 30 in good health. Each CDR3 is given without its conserved first and last residue.

TRBV29-1 | 14 | SVEGRRQGKSTEAF
TRBV12-3/TRBV12-4 | 13 | ASTQVGQGGETQY
TRBV28 | 12 | ASTRDSWNTEAF
TRBV29-1 | 12 | SVEVLGRNTEAF
TRBV20-1 | 10 | SAIILGYEQY
TRBV7-3 | 13 | ASSLMGTGPYEQY
TRBV14 | 14 | ASSPLGNHRRDTQY
TRBV6-2/TRBV6-3 | 12 | ASIRARGRNEQF
TRBV2 | 12 | ASSGGTLQRELF
TRBV20-1 | 11 | SAIYSDNQPQH
TRBV18 | 15 | ASSPRTGSSYNSPLH
TRBV20-1 | 12 | SARTQDPLPEQF
TRBV20-1 | 12 | SVGTTGGVQPQH
TRBV5-6 | 12 | ASTATSWNTEAF
TRBV5-1 | 10 | ASSGTYYGYT
TRBV24-1 | 14 | ATSDSKGVNAEPQH
TRBV19 | 12 | ASNSGAAYNEQF
TRBV7-2 | 15 | ASSLAGIGRGSYEQY
TRBV15 | 12 | ATSRAGGNTEAF
TRBV5-5 | 13 | ASSQNDIDYETQY
TRBV11-2 | 11 | ASSSPQSNEQF
TRBV30 | 10 | AWSLGSEPQH
TRBV7-2 | 13 | ASSPKGGSGETQY
TRBV11-2 | 12 | ASRLPGVNYEQY
TRBV28 | 13 | ASRNPGQLGKTQY
TRBV20-1 | 11 | SAIYGGSYEQY